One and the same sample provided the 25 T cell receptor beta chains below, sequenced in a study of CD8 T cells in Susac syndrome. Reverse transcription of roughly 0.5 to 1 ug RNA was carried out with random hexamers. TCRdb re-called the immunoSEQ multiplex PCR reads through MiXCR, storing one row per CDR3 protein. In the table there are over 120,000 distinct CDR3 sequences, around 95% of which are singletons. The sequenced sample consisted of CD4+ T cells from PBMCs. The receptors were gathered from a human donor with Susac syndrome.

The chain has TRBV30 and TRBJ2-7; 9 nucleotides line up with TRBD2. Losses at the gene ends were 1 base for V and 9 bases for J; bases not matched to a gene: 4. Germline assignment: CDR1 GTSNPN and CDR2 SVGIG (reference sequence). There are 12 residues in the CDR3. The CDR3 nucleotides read TGTGCCTGGAGTGGGGTAGCGGGGGTGCAGTACTTC. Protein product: CAWSGVAGVQYF.

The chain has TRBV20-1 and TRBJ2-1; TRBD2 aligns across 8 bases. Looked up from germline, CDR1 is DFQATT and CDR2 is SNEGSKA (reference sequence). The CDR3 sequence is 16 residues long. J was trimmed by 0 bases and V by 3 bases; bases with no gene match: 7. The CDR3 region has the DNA TGCAGTGCTAGGGGAAATAGCGGGAACTCCTACAATGAGCAGTTCTTC. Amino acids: CSARGNSGNSYNEQFF.

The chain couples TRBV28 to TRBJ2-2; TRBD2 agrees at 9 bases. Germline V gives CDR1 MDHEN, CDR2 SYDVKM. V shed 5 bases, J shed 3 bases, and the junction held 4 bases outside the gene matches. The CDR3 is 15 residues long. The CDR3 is CASSPTSGYTGELFF. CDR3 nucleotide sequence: TGTGCCAGCAGTCCGACTAGCGGTTACACCGGGGAGCTGTTTTTT.

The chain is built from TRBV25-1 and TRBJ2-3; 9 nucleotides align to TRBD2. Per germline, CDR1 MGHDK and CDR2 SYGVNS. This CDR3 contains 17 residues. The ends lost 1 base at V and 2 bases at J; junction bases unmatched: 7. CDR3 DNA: TGTGCCAGCAGTGAATGGAGAGCGGGAGGTTTCACAGATACGCAGTATTTT. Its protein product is CASSEWRAGGFTDTQYF.

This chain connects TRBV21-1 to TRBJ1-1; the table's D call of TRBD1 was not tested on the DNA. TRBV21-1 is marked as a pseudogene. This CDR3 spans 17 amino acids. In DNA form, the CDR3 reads TGTGCCAGCAGCAAAGTATGGGGGTACTACGATTCATTGGGGGCTTTCTTT. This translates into CASSKVWGYYDSLGAFF.

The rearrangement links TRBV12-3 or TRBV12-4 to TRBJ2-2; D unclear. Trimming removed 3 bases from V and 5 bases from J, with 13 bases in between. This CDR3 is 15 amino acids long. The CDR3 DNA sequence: TGTGCCAGCAGTTTCCGGGCCTCGAGGACCGGGGAGCTGTTTTTT. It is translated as CASSFRASRTGELFF.

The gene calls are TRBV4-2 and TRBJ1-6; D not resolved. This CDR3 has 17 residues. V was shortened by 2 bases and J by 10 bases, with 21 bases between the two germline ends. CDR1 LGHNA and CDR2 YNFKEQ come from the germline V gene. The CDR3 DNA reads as TGTGCCAGCAGCCAACCCGAAGGAGGGCCGTACGGATCACCCCTCCACTTT. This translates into CASSQPEGGPYGSPLHF.

CDR3 amino acids: CASSPPGGTGELFF. The DNA for the CDR3 is TGTGCCAGCTCACCACCAGGGGGCACCGGGGAGCTGTTTTTT. V usage is TRBV18 and J usage is TRBJ2-2; the D gene is possibly TRBD1 (6 bases). V dropped 0 bases and J dropped 4 bases, with 6 bases sitting between them. This CDR3 is 14 amino acids long. CDR1 is KGHSH and CDR2 is LQKENI in the germline V gene.

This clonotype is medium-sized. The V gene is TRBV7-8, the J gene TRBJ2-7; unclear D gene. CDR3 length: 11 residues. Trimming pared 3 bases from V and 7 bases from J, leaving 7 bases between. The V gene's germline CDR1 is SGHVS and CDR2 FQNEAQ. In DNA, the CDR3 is TGTGCCAGCAGCTTTGCGACGGAGCAGTACTTC. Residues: CASSFATEQYF.

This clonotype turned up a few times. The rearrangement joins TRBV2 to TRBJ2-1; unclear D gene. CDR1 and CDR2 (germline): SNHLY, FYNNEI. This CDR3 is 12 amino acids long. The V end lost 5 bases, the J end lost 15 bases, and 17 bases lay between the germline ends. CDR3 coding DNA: TGTGCCAGCAGTCCGGAGACAATGGGTCGGTTCTTC. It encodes CASSPETMGRFF. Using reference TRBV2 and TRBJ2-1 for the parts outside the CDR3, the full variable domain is EPEVTQTPSHQVTQMGQEVILRCVPISNHLYFYWYRQILGQKVEFLVSFYNNEISEKSEIFDDQFSVERPDGSNFTLKIRSTKLEDSAMYFCASSPETMGRFFGPGTRLTVL.

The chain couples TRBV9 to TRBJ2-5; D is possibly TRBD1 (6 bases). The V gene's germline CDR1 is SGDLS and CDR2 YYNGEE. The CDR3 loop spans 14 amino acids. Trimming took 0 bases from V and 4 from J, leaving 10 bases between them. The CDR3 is CASSVGQAGETQYF. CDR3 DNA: TGTGCCAGCAGCGTAGGACAGGCCGGAGAGACCCAGTACTTC.

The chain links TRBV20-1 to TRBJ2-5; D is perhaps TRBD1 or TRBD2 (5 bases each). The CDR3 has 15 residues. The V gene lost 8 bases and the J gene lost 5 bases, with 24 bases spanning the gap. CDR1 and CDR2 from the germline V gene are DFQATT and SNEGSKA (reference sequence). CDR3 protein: CSRLAQGRREETQYF. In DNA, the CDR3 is TGCAGTAGGCTAGCCCAGGGACGGCGCGAGGAGACCCAGTACTTC.

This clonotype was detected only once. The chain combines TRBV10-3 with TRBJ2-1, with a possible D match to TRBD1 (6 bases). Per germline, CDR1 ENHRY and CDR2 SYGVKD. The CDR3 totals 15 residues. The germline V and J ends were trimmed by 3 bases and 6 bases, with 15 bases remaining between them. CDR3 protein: CAISDGGHLGNEQFF. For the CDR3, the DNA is TGTGCCATCAGTGATGGGGGCCACCTCGGCAATGAGCAGTTCTTC.

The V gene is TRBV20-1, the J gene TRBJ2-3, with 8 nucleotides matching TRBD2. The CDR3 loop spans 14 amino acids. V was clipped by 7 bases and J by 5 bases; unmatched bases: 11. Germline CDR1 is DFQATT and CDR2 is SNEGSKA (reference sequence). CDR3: CSVISGGPGDTQYF. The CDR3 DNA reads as TGCAGTGTTATCAGCGGGGGCCCAGGAGATACGCAGTATTTT.

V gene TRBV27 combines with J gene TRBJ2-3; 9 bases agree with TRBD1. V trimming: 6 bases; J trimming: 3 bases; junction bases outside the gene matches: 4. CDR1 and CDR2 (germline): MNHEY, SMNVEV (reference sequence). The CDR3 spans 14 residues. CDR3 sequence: CASSQDRGTDTQYF. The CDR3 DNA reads TGTGCCAGCAGCCAGGACAGGGGAACAGATACGCAGTATTTT.

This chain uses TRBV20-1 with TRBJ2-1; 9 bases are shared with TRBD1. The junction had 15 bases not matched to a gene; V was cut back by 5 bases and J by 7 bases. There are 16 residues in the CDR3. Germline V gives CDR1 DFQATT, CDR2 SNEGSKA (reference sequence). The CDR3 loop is CSAAGSSGTGRNEQFF. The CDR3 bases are TGCAGTGCTGCGGGTTCTTCCGGGACAGGGCGGAATGAGCAGTTCTTC.

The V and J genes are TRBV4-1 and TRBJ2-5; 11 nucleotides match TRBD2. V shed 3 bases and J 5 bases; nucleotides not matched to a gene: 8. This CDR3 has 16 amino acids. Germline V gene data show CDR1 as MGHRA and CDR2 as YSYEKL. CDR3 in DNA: TGCGCCAGCAGCCAGGTGACTAGCGGGAAAGCGGAGACCCAGTACTTC. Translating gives CASSQVTSGKAETQYF.

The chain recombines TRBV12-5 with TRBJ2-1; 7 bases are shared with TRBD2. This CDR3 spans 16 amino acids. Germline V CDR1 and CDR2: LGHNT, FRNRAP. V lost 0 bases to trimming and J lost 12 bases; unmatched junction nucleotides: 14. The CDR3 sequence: CASGLVPGGGPFGQFF. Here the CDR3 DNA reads TGTGCTAGTGGTTTGGTACCTGGGGGAGGGCCCTTCGGGCAGTTCTTC.

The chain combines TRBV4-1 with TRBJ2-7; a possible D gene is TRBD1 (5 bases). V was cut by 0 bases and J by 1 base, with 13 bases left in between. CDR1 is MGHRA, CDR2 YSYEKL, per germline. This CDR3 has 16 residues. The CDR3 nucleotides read TGCGCCAGCAGCCAAGACTCGAACAGGAGATCCTACGAGCAGTACTTC. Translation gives CASSQDSNRRSYEQYF.

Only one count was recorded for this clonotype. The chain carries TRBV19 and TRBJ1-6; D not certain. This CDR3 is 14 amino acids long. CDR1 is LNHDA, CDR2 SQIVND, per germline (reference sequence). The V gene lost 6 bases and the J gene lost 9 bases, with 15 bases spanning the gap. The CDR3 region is CASRSSHWASPLHF. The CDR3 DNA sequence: TGTGCCAGTAGATCCAGTCACTGGGCTTCACCCCTCCACTTT.

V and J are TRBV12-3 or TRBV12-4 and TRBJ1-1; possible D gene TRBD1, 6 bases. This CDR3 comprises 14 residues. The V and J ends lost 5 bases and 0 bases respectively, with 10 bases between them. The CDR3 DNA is TGTGCCAGCAGTGCAGGGGTTATGAACACTGAAGCTTTCTTT. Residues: CASSAGVMNTEAFF.

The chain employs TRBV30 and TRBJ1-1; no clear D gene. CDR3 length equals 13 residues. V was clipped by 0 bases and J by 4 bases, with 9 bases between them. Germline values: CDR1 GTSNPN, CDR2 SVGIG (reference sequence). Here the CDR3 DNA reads TGTGCCTGGAGTGTGTCGGGGTTCACTGAAGCTTTCTTT. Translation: CAWSVSGFTEAFF.

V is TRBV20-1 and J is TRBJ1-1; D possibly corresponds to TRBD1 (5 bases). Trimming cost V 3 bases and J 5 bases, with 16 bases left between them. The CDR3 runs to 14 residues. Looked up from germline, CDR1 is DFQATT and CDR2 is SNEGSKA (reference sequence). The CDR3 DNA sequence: TGCAGTGCTAGGAACCGGCAGGGTTGGACTGAAGCTTTCTTT. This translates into CSARNRQGWTEAFF.

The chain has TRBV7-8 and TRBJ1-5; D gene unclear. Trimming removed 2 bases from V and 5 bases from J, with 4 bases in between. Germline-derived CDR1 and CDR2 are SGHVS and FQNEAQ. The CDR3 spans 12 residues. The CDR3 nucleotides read TGTGCCAGCAGCTTATTTGATCAGCCCCAGCATTTT. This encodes CASSLFDQPQHF.

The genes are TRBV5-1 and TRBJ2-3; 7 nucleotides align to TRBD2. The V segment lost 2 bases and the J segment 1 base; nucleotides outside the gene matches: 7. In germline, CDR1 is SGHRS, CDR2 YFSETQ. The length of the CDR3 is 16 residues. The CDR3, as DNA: TGCGCCAGCAGCTTCCGGGGGGACCGAGGCACAGATACGCAGTATTTT. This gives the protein CASSFRGDRGTDTQYF.